The 25 T cell receptor beta chains below were found in one sample sequenced in a study of CD8+CD57+ T cells in acquired aplastic anemia. CD8+CD57+ cell expansion, shown by flow cytometry, had occurred in the patients selected for sequencing. TCR beta VDJ and CDR3 were profiled, and genomic DNA was the template. In TCRdb, the reads were re-called with MiXCR into one record per CDR3 protein. Found here are 450,000 to 550,000 distinct CDR3 sequences, under 40% of them singletons; the top ten hold 0.82%. The source material was sorted CD4+, CD8+, or CD8+CD57+ T cells (not recorded which) from PBMCs. The source of these receptors is a human donor with aplastic anemia.

This clonotype has ten or more counts. The chain uses TRBV7-8 and TRBJ1-5; 9 bases align to TRBD1. Losses at the gene ends were 5 bases for V and 7 bases for J; bases not matched to a gene: 6. The CDR3 contains 14 residues. Germline values: CDR1 SGHVS, CDR2 FQNEAQ. The CDR3 DNA sequence: TGTGCCAGCAGCGGGGACAGGGTAATCCAGCCCCAGCATTTT. Translation: CASSGDRVIQPQHF.

The table lists this clonotype with a few counts. This rearrangement joins TRBV18 to TRBJ1-2; D remains ambiguous. V was shortened by 2 bases and J by 0 bases, with 10 bases between the two germline ends. This CDR3 region has 15 residues. In germline, CDR1 is KGHSH, CDR2 LQKENI. The CDR3 loop reads CASSPITETNYGYTF. The CDR3, as DNA: TGTGCCAGCTCACCAATTACAGAAACTAACTATGGCTACACCTTC.

This clonotype occurred many times. The chain couples TRBV7-9 to TRBJ1-5; the match to TRBD1 covers 11 bases. Germline assignment: CDR1 SEHNR and CDR2 FQNEAQ (reference sequence). The ends lost 4 bases at V and 6 bases at J; junction bases unmatched: 5. The length of the CDR3 is 15 residues. The CDR3 protein is CASSSAGQGVQPQHF. DNA of the CDR3: TGTGCCAGCAGCTCCGCGGGACAGGGGGTTCAGCCCCAGCATTTT.

The rearrangement uses TRBV29-1 and TRBJ2-1; perhaps TRBD2 as D (7 bases). V lost 7 bases, J lost 10 bases, and 17 bases lay in between. This CDR3 contains 12 residues. Per the germline V gene, CDR1 is SQVTM and CDR2 is ANQGSEA. This chain's CDR3 is CSGVGGGLEQFF. As DNA, the CDR3 is TGCAGCGGGGTTGGCGGGGGCCTGGAGCAGTTCTTC.

This clonotype has a handful of counts. This CDR3 is missing its conserved last phenylalanine or tryptophan, likely due to a read error. The genes are TRBV10-3 and TRBJ1-2; D ambiguous. This CDR3 has 11 amino acids. Trimming pared 10 bases from V and 8 bases from J, leaving 14 bases between. Germline values: CDR1 ENHRY, CDR2 SYGVKD. For the CDR3, the DNA is TGTGCCAGCAGCACCGGCAGAGGCTACACCCTC. It is translated as CASSTGRGYTL.

This clonotype has at least ten counts. V and J are TRBV24-1 and TRBJ1-1, with D unresolved. The CDR3 spans 13 residues. Trimming stripped 4 bases from V and 0 bases from J, with 5 bases between. Germline values: CDR1 KGHDR, CDR2 SFDVKD. CDR3 region: CATSEAVNTEAFF. Written as DNA, the CDR3 is TGTGCCACCAGTGAAGCCGTGAACACTGAAGCTTTCTTT.

As DNA, the CDR3 is TGTGCCAGCAGCGCCTCCGGGACAGGGGGCGCCTTCAGTGGCTACACCTTC. It is translated as CASSASGTGGAFSGYTF. The J gene is TRBJ1-2, the V gene TRBV9, with 12 bases that match TRBD1. Losses at the gene ends were 3 bases for V and 7 bases for J; bases not matched to a gene: 13. CDR3 size: 17 residues. The germline gives CDR1 SGDLS, CDR2 YYNGEE.

This sequence joins TRBV25-1 and TRBJ2-2, with 10 nucleotides matching TRBD1. The ends lost 8 bases at V and 0 bases at J; junction bases unmatched: 3. The CDR3 totals 15 residues. The germline V gene has CDR1 MGHDK and CDR2 SYGVNS. The CDR3 region has the DNA TGTGCCAGCTCCGGGACAGGGGCGAACACCGGGGAGCTGTTTTTT. Residues: CASSGTGANTGELFF.

Concerning this clonotype: Possible read error: a much larger clone is one base away. The V gene is TRBV5-1, the J gene TRBJ2-7; 10 bases agree with TRBD1. The CDR3 spans 15 residues. Germline-derived CDR1 and CDR2 are SGHRS and YFSETQ. CDR3 sequence: CAGSASGTGAHEQYF. In DNA, the CDR3 is TGCGCCGGCAGCGCCTCCGGGACAGGGGCCCACGAGCAGTACTTC.

This clonotype was seen only a few times. The J gene is TRBJ1-3, the V gene TRBV9; maybe TRBD1 (6 bases). This CDR3 is 15 amino acids long. CDR1 is SGDLS, CDR2 YYNGEE, per germline. Trimming stripped 0 bases from V and 4 bases from J, with 11 bases between. The CDR3 sequence: CASSVEPGAGNTIYF. In DNA form, the CDR3 reads TGTGCCAGCAGCGTAGAGCCAGGGGCGGGAAACACCATATATTTT.

This clonotype has only a few counts. This sequence joins TRBV7-9 and TRBJ1-5, with a weak D call TRBD1 (6 bases). Germline V gene sequence: CDR1 SEHNR, CDR2 FQNEAQ (reference sequence). The V end was cut by 4 bases, the J end by 10 bases, with 17 bases between. The CDR3 is made up of 14 amino acids. For the CDR3, the DNA is TGTGCCAGCAGCTCGGGGGGGGCTCAAGGACCCCAGCATTTT. It translates to CASSSGGAQGPQHF.

This clonotype has ten or more counts. V usage is TRBV25-1 and J usage is TRBJ2-7; no firm D call. The CDR3 runs to 12 residues. Trimming shortened V by 5 bases and J by 2 bases, and 7 bases separated the two germline ends. Looked up from germline, CDR1 is MGHDK and CDR2 is SYGVNS. CDR3 sequence reads: CASSTTAYEQYF. CDR3 DNA sequence: TGTGCCAGCAGTACCACTGCCTACGAGCAGTACTTC.

As concerns this clonotype: Sequence at one end of the junction differs from germline and may be a read error. The chain is built from TRBV10-3 and TRBJ1-2; the D is unclear. The CDR3 is 12 residues long. Germline V CDR1 and CDR2: ENHRY, SYGVKD. CDR3 nucleotides: TGTGCCAGCAGTGACGGCATCTATGGCTACACCTTC. Translation gives CASSDGIYGYTF.

This clonotype came up many times. The V gene is TRBV19, the J gene TRBJ2-2; D might be TRBD1 (5 bases). The germline CDR1 and CDR2 sequences are LNHDA and SQIVND (reference sequence). The CDR3 length is 15 residues. Deletions cut 7 bases from V and 4 bases from J, with 16 bases between. The CDR3: CASTPPRARTGELFF. CDR3 in DNA: TGTGCCAGTACACCCCCCAGGGCCCGCACCGGGGAGCTGTTTTTT.

This clonotype was observed at least ten times. CDR3 loop: CASSHSGGLGNSPLHF. CDR3 coding DNA: TGTGCCAGCAGCCACAGTGGGGGGCTGGGAAATTCACCCCTCCACTTT. The chain couples TRBV7-8 to TRBJ1-6, with D possibly TRBD1 on 6 matching bases. In germline, CDR1 is SGHVS, CDR2 FQNEAQ. The germline V and J ends were trimmed by 5 bases and 7 bases, with 18 bases remaining between them. The CDR3 has 16 amino acids.

Worth noting for this clonotype: Here the CDR3 omits its conserved ending phenylalanine or tryptophan, so a read error is the likely source. This rearrangement joins TRBV19 to TRBJ2-1; 7 bases are shared with TRBD2. This CDR3 is built from 14 residues. Looked up from germline, CDR1 is LNHDA and CDR2 is SQIVND (reference sequence). V was clipped by 10 bases and J by 4 bases; unmatched bases: 10. Here the CDR3 DNA reads TGTGCCAAAACACTAGCGAGCGGGTACAATGAGCAGTTCTCC. This translates into CAKTLASGYNEQFS.

This clonotype was seen only a few times. The chain couples TRBV20-1 to TRBJ1-1; 9 bases map to TRBD1. V lost 6 bases and J lost 0; bases outside the gene matches: 5. This CDR3 is 14 amino acids long. The germline V gene has CDR1 DFQATT and CDR2 SNEGSKA (reference sequence). CDR3 protein: CSANRGPLNTEAFF. CDR3 DNA: TGCAGTGCGAACAGGGGGCCTCTGAACACTGAAGCTTTCTTT.

This clonotype occurred a few times. This chain joins TRBV12-3 or TRBV12-4 and TRBJ2-3; weak D call: TRBD2 (6 bases). The CDR3 runs to 16 residues. V was trimmed by 6 bases and J by 0 bases, leaving 16 bases between them. This CDR3 is CASSPLSSASTDTQYF. The CDR3 DNA reads as TGTGCCAGCAGCCCCCTGTCTAGCGCGAGCACAGATACGCAGTATTTT.

V is TRBV5-4 and J is TRBJ1-1, with D uncertain. The CDR3 sequence is 16 residues long. Trimming removed 0 bases from V and 1 base from J, with 13 bases in between. CDR1 is SGHNT and CDR2 is YYREEE in the germline V gene (reference sequence). CDR3 region: CASSLDAGRRNTEAFF. DNA for the CDR3: TGTGCCAGCAGCTTGGACGCCGGGCGACGGAACACTGAAGCTTTCTTT.

Of note for this clonotype: It may be a read error: a sequence one base away is much more abundant. The J gene is TRBJ2-7, the V gene TRBV7-9, with D perhaps TRBD1 (6 bases). The CDR3 sequence is 13 residues long. From germline, CDR1 is SEHNR and CDR2 FQNEAQ (reference sequence). The CDR3 sequence is CASSVYTGSEQHF. In DNA form, the CDR3 reads TGTGCCAGCAGCGTATATACAGGGTCCGAGCAGCACTTC.

In this sample, this clonotype turned up many times. This sequence joins TRBV7-2 and TRBJ1-2, with 7 bases aligning to TRBD1. Germline V CDR1 and CDR2: SGHTA, FQGNSA. CDR3 length equals 14 residues. V was pared by 3 bases and J by 5 bases, with 6 bases of the junction left unmatched. The CDR3 reads CASSFRDRQYGYTF. CDR3 in DNA: TGTGCCAGCAGCTTCCGGGACAGACAATATGGCTACACCTTC.

The sample holds a few counts of this clonotype. This rearrangement joins TRBV27 to TRBJ1-1; D ambiguous. The CDR3 length is 13 residues. Germline V lookup: CDR1 MNHEY, CDR2 SMNVEV (reference sequence). V lost 1 base and J lost 11, with 14 bases in between. This chain's CDR3 is CASSLFPGRVAFF. The CDR3 nucleotides read TGTGCCAGCAGTTTATTTCCTGGGCGTGTGGCTTTCTTT.

The genes are TRBV7-9 and TRBJ1-1, with D possibly matching TRBD1 (6 bases). CDR1 SEHNR and CDR2 FQNEAQ come from the germline V gene (reference sequence). The CDR3 has 15 amino acids. The ends were cut back, 2 bases at V and 3 bases at J, with 13 bases in the middle. The CDR3 loop reads CASSLKGVGDTEAFF. DNA of the CDR3: TGTGCCAGCAGCTTAAAGGGGGTAGGAGACACTGAAGCTTTCTTT.

Only a few counts were recorded for this clonotype. The chain joins TRBV5-1 to TRBJ2-7, with 14 positions matching TRBD2. The CDR3 runs 16 residues. Germline V gene lookup returns CDR1 SGHRS and CDR2 YFSETQ. The J segment lost 3 bases and the V segment lost 0 bases, leaving 2 bases of the junction unmatched. The CDR3 region is CASSLEGLAGVYEQYF. CDR3 coding DNA: TGCGCCAGCAGCTTGGAGGGACTAGCGGGAGTCTACGAGCAGTACTTC.

Comments on this clonotype: One base away lies a much larger clone, so this may be a sequencing read error. The CDR3 ends on some other residue instead of the conserved phenylalanine or tryptophan, so this is likely a read error. This chain links TRBV19 with TRBJ1-5, with D tentatively TRBD1 (5 bases). CDR3 length equals 12 residues. CDR1 and CDR2 (germline): LNHDA, SQIVND (reference sequence). The V end was cut by 3 bases, the J end by 11 bases, with 11 bases between. CDR3 in amino acids: CASSIDRGSQHL. CDR3 DNA sequence: TGTGCCAGTAGTATCGACCGGGGCTCCCAGCATCTT.